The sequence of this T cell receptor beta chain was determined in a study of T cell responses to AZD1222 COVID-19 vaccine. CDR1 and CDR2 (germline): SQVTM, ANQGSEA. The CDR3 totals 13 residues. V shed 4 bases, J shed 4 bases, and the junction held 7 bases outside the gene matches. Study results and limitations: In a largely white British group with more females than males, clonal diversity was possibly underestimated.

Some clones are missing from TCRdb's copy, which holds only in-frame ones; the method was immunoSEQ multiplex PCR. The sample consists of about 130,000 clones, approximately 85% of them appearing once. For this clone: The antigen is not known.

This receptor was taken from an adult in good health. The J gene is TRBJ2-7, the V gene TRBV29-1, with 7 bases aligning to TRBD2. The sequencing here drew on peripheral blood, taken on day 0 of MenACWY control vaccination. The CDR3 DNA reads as TGCAGCGTTGGAAGGGAGGGCCGTTACGAGCAGTACTTC. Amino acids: CSVGREGRYEQYF.